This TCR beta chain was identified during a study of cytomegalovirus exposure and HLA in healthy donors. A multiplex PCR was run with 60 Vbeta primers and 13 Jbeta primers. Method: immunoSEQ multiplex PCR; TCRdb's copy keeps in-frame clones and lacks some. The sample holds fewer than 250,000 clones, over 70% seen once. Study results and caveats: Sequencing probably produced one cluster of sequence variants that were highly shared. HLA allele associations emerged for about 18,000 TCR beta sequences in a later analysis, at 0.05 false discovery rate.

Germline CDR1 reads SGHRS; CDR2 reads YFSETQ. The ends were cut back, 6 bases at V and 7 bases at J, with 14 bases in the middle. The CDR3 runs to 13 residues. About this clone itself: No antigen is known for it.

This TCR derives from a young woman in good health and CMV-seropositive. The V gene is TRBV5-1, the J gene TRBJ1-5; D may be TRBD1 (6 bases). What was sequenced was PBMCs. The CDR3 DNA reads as TGCGCCAGCAATGGGGGCGATGGCCAGCCCCAGCATTTT. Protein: CASNGGDGQPQHF.